The clone carrying this T cell receptor (beta chain) was seen many times. The sample comes from a study of Graves' ophthalmopathy and Graves' hyperthyroidism. Germline CDR1 reads SGHRS; CDR2 reads YFSETQ. Losses at the gene ends were 2 bases for V and 0 bases for J; bases not matched to a gene: 1. This CDR3 spans 15 amino acids. Using RNA transcripts, the TCR beta CDR3 regions were amplified. HTBI primers served in a first-round RT-PCR, which a second-round multiplex PCR followed. TCRdb re-derived calls from the multiplex PCR reads in MiXCR, one entry per CDR3 protein. The sample carries a few hundred thousand distinct CDR3 sequences, about 18% recorded once. Patients with other autoimmune diseases, uncontrolled infections, pregnancy or lactation were excluded.

V usage is TRBV5-1 and J usage is TRBJ2-3, with 9 bases lining up with TRBD2. This sequence originates from an adult woman with stable Graves' hyperthyroidism. Sequencing input: peripheral blood. The CDR3 region is CASSLAGGSTDTQYF. The DNA for the CDR3 is TGCGCCAGCAGCTTAGCGGGAGGAAGCACAGATACGCAGTATTTT.